Presented here are 28 T cell receptor beta chains from one specimen sequenced in a study of cytomegalovirus exposure and HLA in healthy donors. PCR primers comprised 60 Vbeta and 13 Jbeta primers. Assay: immunoSEQ multiplex PCR; the TCRdb copy retains only in-frame clones and omits some. Across tens of thousands of clones, the top ten clones capture approximately 4.5% of the sample. Sequencing was performed on PBMCs. The receptors derive from a woman aged 35 to 49 in good health and CMV-seropositive.

CDR3 in DNA: TGCAGCGTTGATCAGGTCAGGAACACTGAAGCTTTCTTT. Translating gives CSVDQVRNTEAFF. The V gene is TRBV29-1, the J gene TRBJ1-1; D is ambiguous. CDR3 length: 13 residues. In germline, CDR1 is SQVTM, CDR2 ANQGSEA. V was cut by 3 bases and J by 1 base, with 9 bases left in between.

The chain uses TRBV25-1 and TRBJ2-7; TRBD2 matches 12 bases. The CDR3 loop spans 12 amino acids. The V gene end was trimmed by 8 bases and the J gene end by 10 bases; junction bases not matched to a gene: 6. The V gene's germline CDR1 is MGHDK and CDR2 SYGVNS. CDR3: CASGTSGSDQYF. CDR3 sequence (DNA): TGTGCCAGCGGGACTAGCGGGTCGGATCAGTACTTC.

The chain uses TRBV25-1 and TRBJ1-2, with no clear D. The germline CDR1 and CDR2 sequences are MGHDK and SYGVNS. The CDR3 covers 13 residues. Deletions cut 7 bases from V and 4 bases from J, with 13 bases between. DNA for the CDR3: TGTGCCAGCAACGGGAGGCTAGGCTATGGCTACACCTTC. Protein: CASNGRLGYGYTF.

The genes are TRBV30 and TRBJ2-1; 12 nucleotides line up with TRBD2. The CDR3 is 13 residues long. Germline loops: CDR1 GTSNPN, CDR2 SVGIG (reference sequence). J lost 8 bases, V lost 3 bases, and 2 bases had no gene match. For the CDR3, the DNA is TGTGCCTGGAGACTAGCGGGAGGCTATGAGCAGTTCTTC. The encoded protein is CAWRLAGGYEQFF.

This chain connects TRBV7-3 to TRBJ2-1; 7 bases align to TRBD2. The CDR3 totals 15 residues. V lost 2 bases, J lost 8 bases, and 9 bases stayed unmatched. Germline CDR1 and CDR2: SGHTA and FQGTGA. The CDR3 protein is CASSLSGGSGDEQFF. CDR3 in DNA: TGTGCCAGCAGCTTATCTGGCGGGAGTGGCGATGAGCAGTTCTTC.

The chain joins TRBV5-1 to TRBJ1-5; D unresolved. V lost 4 bases, J lost 7 bases, and 12 bases lay in between. The length of the CDR3 is 13 residues. Germline V CDR1 and CDR2: SGHRS, YFSETQ. CDR3 in DNA: TGCGCCAGCAGCCCGGTTGTGGGCCAGCCCCAGCATTTT. Protein: CASSPVVGQPQHF.

The V and J genes are TRBV19 and TRBJ2-1, with D perhaps TRBD1 (6 bases). V gave up 7 bases and J gave up 5 bases, with 18 bases separating them. CDR1 LNHDA and CDR2 SQIVND come from the germline V gene (reference sequence). The CDR3 loop spans 15 amino acids. Here the CDR3 DNA reads TGTGCCAGTAAAGCTGGGCAGGGGAGAGACAATGAGCAGTTCTTC. Protein product: CASKAGQGRDNEQFF.

The chain uses TRBV18 and TRBJ1-2; 7 nucleotides match TRBD1. The CDR3 runs 13 residues. V shed 2 bases, J shed 9 bases, and the junction held 6 bases outside the gene matches. Germline V lookup: CDR1 KGHSH, CDR2 LQKENI. The CDR3 DNA is TGTGCCAGCTCACCAGACAGGGCAATAAGCTACACCTTC. Amino acid sequence: CASSPDRAISYTF. The full variable domain, completed using reference TRBV18 and TRBJ1-2, is NAGVMQNPRHLVRRRGQEARLRCSPMKGHSHVYWYRQLPEEGLKFMVYLQKENIIDESGMPKERFSAEFPKEGPSILRIQQVVRGDSAAYFCASSPDRAISYTFGSGTRLTVV.

V and J are TRBV5-1 and TRBJ2-2; 7 bases are shared with TRBD2. Germline V gene sequence: CDR1 SGHRS, CDR2 YFSETQ. The CDR3 is 16 amino acids. V lost 0 bases, J lost 1 base, and 3 bases stayed unmatched. The DNA for the CDR3 is TGCGCCAGCAGCTTGGGGACGGGAGGGAACACCGGGGAGCTGTTTTTT. This encodes CASSLGTGGNTGELFF.

This chain uses TRBV4-3 with TRBJ1-1, with 8 bases aligning to TRBD1. Germline V gives CDR1 LGHNA, CDR2 YSLEER. The CDR3 totals 15 residues. With 3 bases clipped from V and 0 bases from J, the junction kept 3 bases outside the gene matches. CDR3 region: CASSHAGGMNTEAFF. Here the CDR3 DNA reads TGCGCCAGCAGCCATGCAGGGGGCATGAACACTGAAGCTTTCTTT.

This chain connects TRBV30 to TRBJ2-7; maybe TRBD1 (5 bases). The germline V and J ends were trimmed by 4 bases and 2 bases, with 12 bases remaining between them. Germline V gives CDR1 GTSNPN, CDR2 SVGIG (reference sequence). The CDR3 sequence is 13 residues long. DNA of the CDR3: TGTGCCTGGAACAGGAGAAACGCCTACGAGCAGTACTTC. Translating gives CAWNRRNAYEQYF.

The chain recombines TRBV6-1 with TRBJ1-5; maybe TRBD1 (5 bases). CDR3 length: 15 residues. The V and J ends lost 3 bases and 5 bases respectively, with 14 bases between them. Per the germline V gene, CDR1 is MNHNS and CDR2 is SASEGT. CDR3 region: CASSEMGWGDQPQHF. The DNA of the CDR3 is TGTGCCAGCAGTGAGATGGGATGGGGGGATCAGCCCCAGCATTTT.

The rearrangement joins TRBV7-6 to TRBJ1-2; D is perhaps TRBD1 (5 bases). This CDR3 comprises 13 residues. Germline V gene lookup returns CDR1 SGHVS and CDR2 FNYEAQ. V dropped 5 bases and J dropped 6 bases, with 13 bases sitting between them. CDR3 sequence: CASSQGAGDGYTF. The CDR3 nucleotides read TGTGCCAGCAGCCAGGGCGCCGGCGATGGCTACACCTTC.

The rearrangement joins TRBV19 to TRBJ1-4, with 7 positions matching TRBD1. The V and J ends lost 7 bases and 8 bases, in that order; junction bases with no gene match: 16. CDR3 size: 16 residues. Germline V gene sequence: CDR1 LNHDA, CDR2 SQIVND (reference sequence). The CDR3 protein is CASKSRQGLVLEKLFF. CDR3 coding DNA: TGTGCCAGTAAATCCAGACAGGGTTTAGTGTTGGAAAAACTGTTTTTT.

The gene calls are TRBV6-1 and TRBJ2-2; 8 positions agree with TRBD1. With V trimmed by 2 bases and J by 8 bases, 7 bases remained unmatched. The CDR3 has 15 residues. The germline CDR1 and CDR2 sequences are MNHNS and SASEGT. Here the CDR3 DNA reads TGTGCCAGCAGTGAAAGGACAGGGTCTGGAGGGGAGCTGTTTTTT. It is translated as CASSERTGSGGELFF.

The V call is TRBV4-2, the J call TRBJ1-2, with D possibly being TRBD1 (5 bases). V gave up 0 bases and J gave up 4 bases, with 12 bases separating them. The germline gives CDR1 LGHNA, CDR2 YNFKEQ. The CDR3 runs to 15 residues. CDR3 loop: CASSQDWTGGYGYTF. The DNA for the CDR3 is TGTGCCAGCAGCCAAGATTGGACCGGGGGCTATGGCTACACCTTC.

The rearrangement joins TRBV4-1 to TRBJ2-7; D unresolved. V was clipped by 1 base and J by 1 base, with 8 bases between them. Germline V gene sequence: CDR1 MGHRA, CDR2 YSYEKL. This CDR3 is built from 14 residues. The CDR3 is CASSQVRHSYEQYF. For the CDR3, the DNA is TGCGCCAGCAGCCAAGTAAGACATTCCTACGAGCAGTACTTC.

This chain connects TRBV27 to TRBJ2-5, with TRBD2 as a possible D gene (6 bases). Germline CDR1 MNHEY, CDR2 SMNVEV (reference sequence). V was cut by 5 bases and J by 2 bases, with 12 bases left in between. The length of the CDR3 is 14 residues. As DNA, the CDR3 is TGTGCCAGCAGTCGGAGGGGCAGGCAAGAGACCCAGTACTTC. Translation: CASSRRGRQETQYF.

This sequence joins TRBV9 and TRBJ2-3, with TRBD2 matching 10 bases. The junction had 18 bases not matched to a gene; V was cut back by 4 bases and J by 4 bases. Germline CDR1 reads SGDLS; CDR2 reads YYNGEE. This CDR3 comprises 19 residues. The CDR3, as DNA: TGTGCCAGCAGCCCACGGGGGACTGGGAGCGGGAGGGCCGCAGATACGCAGTATTTT. Encoded protein: CASSPRGTGSGRAADTQYF. The whole variable domain, filled in from reference TRBV9 and TRBJ2-3, reads DSGVTQTPKHLITATGQRVTLRCSPRSGDLSVYWYQQSLDQGLQFLIQYYNGEERAKGNILERFSAQQFPDLHSELNLSSLELGDSALYFCASSPRGTGSGRAADTQYFGPGTRLTVL.

The gene calls are TRBV19 and TRBJ2-2; TRBD2 matches at 11 bases. CDR1 and CDR2 (germline): LNHDA, SQIVND (reference sequence). J lost 6 bases, V lost 0 bases, and 12 bases had no gene match. This CDR3 comprises 19 residues. DNA of the CDR3: TGTGCCAGTAGTATAGATCCGAGACTAGCGGGATTTACGGCCGGGGAGCTGTTTTTT. Protein sequence: CASSIDPRLAGFTAGELFF.

Comment on this clone: This sample also contains other DNA sequences that code for the same CDR3. The V and J genes are TRBV28 and TRBJ2-7, with 14 bases aligning to TRBD2. J gave up 4 bases and V 6 bases, and 2 bases lay outside the gene matches. Germline V gene sequence: CDR1 MDHEN, CDR2 SYDVKM. This CDR3 has 14 residues. The CDR3 here is CASRWTSGRYEQYF. CDR3 DNA: TGTGCCAGCAGATGGACTAGCGGGAGGTACGAGCAGTACTTC.

The chain joins TRBV18 to TRBJ2-6; the D is unclear. Trimming left V 1 base short and J 0 bases short, with 10 bases between. Germline V gives CDR1 KGHSH, CDR2 LQKENI. The length of the CDR3 is 17 residues. CDR3 region: CASSPLQVSSGANVLTF. CDR3 in DNA: TGTGCCAGCTCACCACTGCAGGTGAGCTCTGGGGCCAACGTCCTGACTTTC.

The rearrangement links TRBV15 to TRBJ1-1; a weak D match, TRBD1 (6 bases). The ends were cut back, 0 bases at V and 8 bases at J, with 10 bases in the middle. The CDR3 has 13 residues. Germline-derived CDR1 and CDR2 are LNHNV and YYDKDF (reference sequence). The CDR3 nucleotides are TGTGCCACCAGCAGAGATCGGGGGGGCGAAGCTTTCTTT. Translated, it gives CATSRDRGGEAFF.

The V and J genes are TRBV28 and TRBJ2-1, with D unclear. There are 13 residues in the CDR3. V gave up 2 bases and J gave up 9 bases, with 11 bases separating them. CDR1 is MDHEN, CDR2 SYDVKM, per germline. The CDR3 DNA reads TGTGCCAGCAGTTTAAATCGGCGCGGTGAGCAGTTCTTC. It encodes CASSLNRRGEQFF. The complete variable domain, with remaining parts taken from reference TRBV28 and TRBJ2-1, reads DVKVTQSSRYLVKRTGEKVFLECVQDMDHENMFWYRQDPGLGLRLIYFSYDVKMKEKGDIPEGYSVSREKKERFSLILESASTNQTSMYLCASSLNRRGEQFFGPGTRLTVL.

About this clone itself: The junction departs from germline at one end; a sequencing error may be responsible. The rearrangement links TRBV9 to TRBJ1-1, with TRBD1 identical over 9 bases. The CDR3 runs 14 residues. Germline-derived CDR1 and CDR2 are SGDLS and YYNGEE. The CDR3 nucleotides are TGTGCCAGCAGCGCTACAGGGGGCAACACTGAAGATTTCTTT. This gives the protein CASSATGGNTEDFF. The full variable domain, its missing parts supplied by reference TRBV9 and TRBJ1-1, is DSGVTQTPKHLITATGQRVTLRCSPRSGDLSVYWYQQSLDQGLQFLIQYYNGEERAKGNILERFSAQQFPDLHSELNLSSLELGDSALYFCASSATGGNTEDFFGQGTRLTVV.

This chain uses TRBV19 with TRBJ1-2; tentatively, D is TRBD1 (6 bases). The germline CDR1 and CDR2 sequences are LNHDA and SQIVND (reference sequence). V was trimmed by 4 bases and J by 1 base, leaving 19 bases between them. CDR3 length: 17 residues. The CDR3 is CASSTGGEGVFNYGYTF. The CDR3 bases are TGTGCCAGTAGTACGGGGGGAGAGGGGGTCTTTAACTATGGCTACACCTTC.

This chain connects TRBV5-4 to TRBJ2-7; D might be TRBD2 (5 bases). With 4 bases removed from V and 3 bases from J, the gap between germline ends came to 14 bases. The CDR3 is 14 residues long. Germline V CDR1 and CDR2: SGHNT, YYREEE (reference sequence). CDR3 amino acids: CASSKERESYEQYF. The DNA for the CDR3 is TGTGCCAGCAGCAAGGAAAGGGAGAGCTACGAGCAGTACTTC.

The chain has TRBV7-9 and TRBJ1-4; TRBD1 matches 7 bases. Germline values: CDR1 SEHNR, CDR2 FQNEAQ (reference sequence). The junction had 4 bases not matched to a gene; V was cut back by 5 bases and J by 4 bases. CDR3 length equals 14 residues. The CDR3 DNA reads TGTGCCAGCAGCGCCGGACAGGTTAATGAAAAACTGTTTTTT. Its translation is CASSAGQVNEKLFF.